Listed below are T cell receptor beta chains from one sample, sequenced in a study of T cell responses to AZD1222 COVID-19 vaccine. Method: immunoSEQ multiplex PCR; TCRdb's copy keeps in-frame clones and lacks some. Here the sample spans about 140,000 clones, around 90% being singletons. The sample in question was peripheral blood, obtained 28 days after the second AZD1222 dose. These receptors all stem from an adult who received the AZD1222 COVID-19 vaccine. Each CDR3 is given with its conserved first and last residue. Each record gives: D gene, V gene, J gene, clone size, CDR3 DNA, CDR3 protein. A D gene is named only where the DNA matches it firmly. Expanded clones are given a class, and other clones once, few, many or no size at all.

NA	TRBV11-3	TRBJ2-6	NA	TGTGCCAGCAGCTTAGGGGCGACGGGGGCCAGCTCTGGGGCCAACGTCCTGACTTTC	CASSLGATGASSGANVLTF
NA	TRBV19	TRBJ2-3	NA	TGTGCCAGTAGTATGGGCTCGGGGGCGGGAGACTTCAATACGCAGTATTTT	CASSMGSGAGDFNTQYF
TRBD2	TRBV7-2	TRBJ2-7	NA	TGTGCCAGCAGCTTAAGGGGGACTAGCGGAACGTTAAGCTCCTACGAGCAGTACTTC	CASSLRGTSGTLSSYEQYF
NA	TRBV28	TRBJ2-3	NA	TGTGCCAGCAGGGTAGGGGGTACAGATACGCAGTATTTT	CASRVGGTDTQYF
NA	TRBV7-2	TRBJ1-5	NA	TGTGCCAGCAGCTTTGGCAATCAGCCCCAGCATTTT	CASSFGNQPQHF
NA	TRBV7-3	TRBJ2-7	NA	TGTGCCAGCAGCGCCTACGAGCAGTACTTC	CASSAYEQYF
NA	TRBV24-1	TRBJ2-1	NA	TGTGCCACCCAAGACAGTTACAATGAGCAGTTCTTC	CATQDSYNEQFF
NA	TRBV14	TRBJ1-1	NA	TGTGCCAGCAGCAGGAACAGGGAAACTGAAGCTTTCTTT	CASSRNRETEAFF
NA	TRBV23-1	TRBJ1-4	NA	TGCGCCAGCACCCTGAAGCGGGAAAAACTGTTTTTT	CASTLKREKLFF
TRBD2	TRBV10-1	TRBJ2-3	NA	TGCGCCAGCAGTGACATAGCGGGAAGTCGGCGCACAGATACGCAGTATTTT	CASSDIAGSRRTDTQYF
NA	TRBV28	TRBJ1-1	NA	TGTGCCAGCAGACCCGGCCCGGTCCTTGGTGCTTTCTTT	CASRPGPVLGAFF
NA	TRBV28	TRBJ2-3	NA	TGTGCCAGCAGTTTTTTCGGTAGGGGGTTCACAGATACGCAGTATTTT	CASSFFGRGFTDTQYF
NA	TRBV18	TRBJ1-2	NA	TGTGCCAGCTCACCGGAAGTCGGGGTCTATGGCTACACCTTC	CASSPEVGVYGYTF
NA	TRBV6-5	TRBJ1-3	few	TGTGCCAGCAGTCTTTCCACAAACGGAAGAAACACCATATATTTT	CASSLSTNGRNTIYF
NA	TRBV27	TRBJ1-5	NA	TGTGCCAGCACCCCCCGGCTTGGTAACAATCAGCCCCAGCATTTT	CASTPRLGNNQPQHF
TRBD2	TRBV5-6	TRBJ2-7	NA	TGTGCCAGCAGCTTGGCCGGTGGTCGGGGGGAGAGAGAGCAGTACTTC	CASSLAGGRGEREQYF
NA	TRBV5-4	TRBJ1-6	NA	TGTGCCAGCAGCGTAGGACAGCTGGATTCACCCCTCCACTTT	CASSVGQLDSPLHF
NA	TRBV28	TRBJ2-3	NA	TGTGCCAGCAGTACGACCGGGCGAACTGGTACGCAGTATTTT	CASSTTGRTGTQYF
NA	TRBV7-3	TRBJ1-3	NA	TGTGCCAGCAGCTTAGGAGCCTCTGGAAACACCATATATTTT	CASSLGASGNTIYF
TRBD1	TRBV9	TRBJ1-1	NA	TGTGCCAGCTCCCCGGGACAGGCCGTTGAAGCTTTCTTT	CASSPGQAVEAFF
NA	TRBV5-1	TRBJ1-2	NA	TGCGCCAGCAGCTTGGAGCAGGAGTCTGGCTACACCTTC	CASSLEQESGYTF
NA	TRBV3-1/TRBV3-2	TRBJ2-7	once	TGTGCCAGCAGCGTCTCCGGACAGCCAATGACATGGGTCTCCTACGAGCAGTACTTC	CASSVSGQPMTWVSYEQYF
NA	TRBV9	TRBJ2-7	few	TGTGCCAGCAGCGCCTTTGGTCAGACCGCGGACGAGCAGTACTTC	CASSAFGQTADEQYF
TRBD1	TRBV2	TRBJ1-1	NA	TGTGCCATAAAGACAGGGGCAGGGACTGAAGCTTTCTTT	CAIKTGAGTEAFF
NA	TRBV6-1	TRBJ2-1	NA	TGTGCCAGCAGTGAGTTAAGGGGATGGTACAATGAGCAGTTCTTC	CASSELRGWYNEQFF
NA	TRBV7-7	TRBJ2-2	NA	TGTGCTAGCAGCTACAGGGCCGCGCTACAGAACACCGGGGAGCTGTTTTTT	CASSYRAALQNTGELFF
TRBD1	TRBV28	TRBJ1-4	NA	TGTGCCAGCAGCAGCGGACAGGGGGCGGCTAATGAAAAACTGTTTTTT	CASSSGQGAANEKLFF